A selection of T cell receptor beta chains follows, all from one sample in a study of blood T cell repertoires in COVID-19. Produced via immunoSEQ multiplex PCR; TCRdb's table is partial and in-frame only. The sample shows some 140,000 clones, roughly four fifths of them seen only once. Material for sequencing was PBMCs or T cells enriched from blood (not recorded which). Receptors originate from a man over 45 who had recovered from COVID-19. Each CDR3 is given without its conserved first and last residue. D genes are given only for firm matches.

>TRBV4-1|.|TRBJ1-2
ASSHSGPYGYT
>TRBV5-8|TRBD1|TRBJ1-5
ASRIGTGSNQPQH
>TRBV2|.|TRBJ1-1
ASSANTEAF
>TRBV6-2/TRBV6-3|.|TRBJ1-5
ASSYPRQSGMGNQPQH
>TRBV7-9|TRBD1|TRBJ1-1
ASSPGQGAHTEAF
>TRBV18|.|TRBJ1-2
ASSPGGSYGYT
>TRBV6-5|TRBD1|TRBJ1-2
ASSYPGRGNGYT
>TRBV12-5|TRBD1|TRBJ1-5
ASGLVQGGAGNQPQH
>TRBV6-5|.|TRBJ1-5
ASSYEGSQPQH
>TRBV6-5|TRBD1|TRBJ1-1
ASSGTGKAF
>TRBV7-9|.|TRBJ1-2
ASSSRTDTNYGYT
>TRBV19|.|TRBJ1-3
ASSILQSSGNTIY
>TRBV6-5|.|TRBJ1-5
ASSYAGVTNQPQH
>TRBV19|.|TRBJ2-3
ASRTGLNTDTQY
>TRBV11-3|.|TRBJ2-5
ASRETQY
>TRBV7-3|.|TRBJ1-3
ASSEGFSGNTIY
>TRBV7-9|TRBD1|TRBJ1-2
ASSRWEGQGINGYT
>TRBV19|TRBD2|TRBJ2-1
ASSMGLAGVNEQF
>TRBV9|.|TRBJ2-3
ASSVEAGALTDTQY
>TRBV6-2/TRBV6-3|TRBD1|TRBJ1-1
ASSYPYRGLSRTEAF
>TRBV11-1|TRBD2|TRBJ2-1
ASSLALAGGRVEQF
>TRBV6-9|.|TRBJ1-2
ATGLGEPNYGYT